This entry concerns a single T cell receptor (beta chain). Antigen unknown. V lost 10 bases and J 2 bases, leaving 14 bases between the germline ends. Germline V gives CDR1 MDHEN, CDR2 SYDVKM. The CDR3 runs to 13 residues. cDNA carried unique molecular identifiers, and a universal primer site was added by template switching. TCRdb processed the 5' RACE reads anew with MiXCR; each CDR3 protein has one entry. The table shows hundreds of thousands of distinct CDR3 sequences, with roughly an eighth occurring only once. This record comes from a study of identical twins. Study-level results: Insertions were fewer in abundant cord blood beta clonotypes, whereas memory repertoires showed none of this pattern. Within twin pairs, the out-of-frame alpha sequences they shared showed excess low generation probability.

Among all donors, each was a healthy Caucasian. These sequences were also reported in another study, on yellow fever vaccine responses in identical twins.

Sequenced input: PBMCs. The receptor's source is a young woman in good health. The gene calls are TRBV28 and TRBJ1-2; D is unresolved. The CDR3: CATTFEANYGYTF. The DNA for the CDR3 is TGTGCCACCACCTTCGAGGCCAACTATGGCTACACCTTC.